This T cell receptor (beta chain) comes out of a study of breast tumors, draining lymph nodes, adjacent tissues. Study-level findings and limits: Compared with basal-like, luminal-like tumors shared significantly more repertoire with nontumor tissue.

Deletions cut 5 bases from V and 8 bases from J, with 25 bases between. Germline values: CDR1 DFQATT, CDR2 SNEGSKA (reference sequence). The length of the CDR3 is 16 residues. TCRdb passed the multiplex PCR reads through MiXCR, listing each CDR3 protein once. The data show around 190,000 distinct CDR3 sequences, roughly a third seen once. Breast cancer patients provided tissue from their axillary draining lymph nodes. This clonotype came up many times. Its target is not known. V gene TRBV20-1 combines with J gene TRBJ2-1, with D possibly TRBD2 on 7 matching bases. Source material: axillary lymph node tissue. The receptor was isolated from a female donor with breast cancer. Some clones in this sample may be carry-over from other donors' samples. The CDR3 region is CSAGGASVLISDEQFF. DNA of the CDR3: TGCAGTGCTGGGGGGGCTAGCGTACTAATTTCCGATGAGCAGTTCTTC.